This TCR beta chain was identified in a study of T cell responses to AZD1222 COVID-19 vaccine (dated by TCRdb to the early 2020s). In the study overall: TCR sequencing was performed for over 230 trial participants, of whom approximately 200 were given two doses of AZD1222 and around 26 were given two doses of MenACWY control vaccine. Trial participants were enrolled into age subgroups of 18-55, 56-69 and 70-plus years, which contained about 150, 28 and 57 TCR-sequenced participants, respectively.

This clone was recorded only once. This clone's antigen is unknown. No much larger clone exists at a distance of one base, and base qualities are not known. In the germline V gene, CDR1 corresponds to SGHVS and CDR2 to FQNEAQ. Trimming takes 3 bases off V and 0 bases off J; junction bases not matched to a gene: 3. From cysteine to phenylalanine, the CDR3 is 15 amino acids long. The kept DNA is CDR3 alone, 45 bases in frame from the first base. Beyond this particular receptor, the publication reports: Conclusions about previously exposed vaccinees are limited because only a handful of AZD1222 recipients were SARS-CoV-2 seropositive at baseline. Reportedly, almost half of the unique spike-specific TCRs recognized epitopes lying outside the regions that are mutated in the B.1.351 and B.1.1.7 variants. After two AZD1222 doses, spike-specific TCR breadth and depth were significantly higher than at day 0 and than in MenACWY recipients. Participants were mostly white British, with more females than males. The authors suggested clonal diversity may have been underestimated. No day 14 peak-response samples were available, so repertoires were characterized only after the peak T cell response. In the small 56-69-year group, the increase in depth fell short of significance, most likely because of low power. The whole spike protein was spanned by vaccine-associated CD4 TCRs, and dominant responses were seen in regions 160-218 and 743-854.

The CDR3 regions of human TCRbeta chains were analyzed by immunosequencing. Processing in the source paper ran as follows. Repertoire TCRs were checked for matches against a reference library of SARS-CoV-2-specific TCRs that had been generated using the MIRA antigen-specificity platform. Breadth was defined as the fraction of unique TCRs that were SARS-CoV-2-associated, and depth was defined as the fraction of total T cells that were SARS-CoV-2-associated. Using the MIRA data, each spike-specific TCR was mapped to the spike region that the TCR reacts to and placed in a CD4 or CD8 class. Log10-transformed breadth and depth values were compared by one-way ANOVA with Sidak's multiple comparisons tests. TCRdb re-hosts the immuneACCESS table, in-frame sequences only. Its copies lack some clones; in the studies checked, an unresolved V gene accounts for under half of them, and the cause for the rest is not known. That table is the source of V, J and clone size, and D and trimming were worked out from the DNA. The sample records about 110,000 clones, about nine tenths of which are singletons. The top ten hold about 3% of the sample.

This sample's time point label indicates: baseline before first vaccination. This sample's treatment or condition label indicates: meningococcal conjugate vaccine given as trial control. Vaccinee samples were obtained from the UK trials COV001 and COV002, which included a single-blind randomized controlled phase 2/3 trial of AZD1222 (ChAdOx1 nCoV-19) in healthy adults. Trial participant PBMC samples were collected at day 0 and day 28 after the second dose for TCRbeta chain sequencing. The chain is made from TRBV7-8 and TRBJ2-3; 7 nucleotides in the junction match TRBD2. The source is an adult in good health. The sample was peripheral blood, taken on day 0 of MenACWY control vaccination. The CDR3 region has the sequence CASSFFGGSTDTQYF. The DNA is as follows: TGTGCCAGCAGCTTCTTCGGGGGGAGCACAGATACGCAGTATTTT.